This T cell receptor (beta chain) comes out of a study of blood T cell repertoires in COVID-19 (dated by TCRdb to about 2020). The study in broad terms: The collaborator samples originated in the United States, Italy and Spain and spanned the acute and convalescent phases of COVID-19. The prospective study material was composed of cDNA or gDNA derived from T cells, B-cell-depleted T cells, or PBMCs. The dataset comprised deeply sampled blood TCRbeta repertoires from subjects exposed to, actively infected with, or recovered from COVID-19. The repertoires were released in a freely available public database meant as a resource for research on the immune response to SARS-CoV-2. The samples were drawn from two sources: the first 160 participants of the ongoing ImmuneRACE study, and 1,000 to 1,500 subjects contributed by 6 global collaborators. Nearly every sample came with metadata listing a de-identified subject ID, COVID-19 status, age in years and sex. HLA class I and class II types, where available, came from metadata supplied by the sample provider rather than from assay-based typing. General conclusions and limits of the study: The quantity of clinical and demographic metadata differed by source and by participant and was supplied without curation.

Each collaborating institution followed its own protocols to collect whole blood in K2EDTA tubes. For TCRbeta analysis, collaborators shipped samples as frozen whole blood, isolated PBMCs, or DNA extracted from either of those sample types. In the case of this clone: What antigen it recognizes has not been identified. It has no much larger one-base neighbor in the sample; base qualities were not kept.

TCRbeta CDR3 regions were amplified from genomic DNA using the immunoSEQ Assay, a bias-controlled multiplex PCR. The study's own analysis went as follows. Nucleated cell counts per sample were estimated from amplification of reference gene primers within the assay. Sequence reads were collapsed and filtered to measure the absolute abundance of every unique TCRbeta CDR3 rearrangement. For each sample, productive Simpson clonality was calculated by taking the square root of Simpson's diversity index across productive rearrangements. Entries here come from immuneACCESS through TCRdb and include only in-frame sequences with V and J called. Some clones fail to appear in such tables; in the studies checked, an unresolved V gene covers under half of the shortfall, and the cause of the remainder is unknown. The DNA was the basis for D and trimming; V, J and clone size are from that table. This sample gives about 41,000 clones in total; around nine tenths of them show up just once. The ten largest account for approximately 4.8% of the sample.

Spanning cysteine to phenylalanine, the CDR3 consists of 13 amino acids. The DNA shown is the 39-base CDR3, in frame from base 1. Trimming takes 4 bases off V and 3 bases off J; junction bases not matched to a gene: 4. CDR1 and CDR2, looked up from the germline V gene, are SGHRS and YFSETQ. The TCR sequence derives from a human donor in a cohort sampled during active COVID-19. Sequenced sample: peripheral blood. The rearrangement combines TRBV5-1 with TRBJ2-7, with 7 junctional bases fitting TRBD2. The DNA sequence follows: TGCGCCAGCAGCACCGGACTAGACTACGAGCAGTACTTC. This encodes CASSTGLDYEQYF.